This note documents a single TCR beta chain sequence. Its antigen remains unknown. The input for each TCR library was roughly 3,600 ng of total RNA. Incorporation of UMIs carrying a 6-nucleotide sample barcode was performed by template switching. TCRdb re-called the 5' RACE reads and gives one entry per CDR3 protein, without DNA. There are tens of thousands of distinct CDR3 sequences in the sample, with 5% to 6.5% held by the top ten. The record originates from a study of monozygotic twins with inflammatory bowel disease. General study findings and limits: For IBD patients, clonotypes shared with others were fewer than for healthy twins, especially with disease activity.

This CDR3 region has 12 residues. The germline gives CDR1 KGHSH, CDR2 LQKENI. Sequencing was carried out using blood. The chain has TRBV18 and TRBJ2-7; absent DNA, TCRdb's TRBD1 call cannot be checked. The TCR comes from a human donor with ulcerative colitis or Crohn's disease, or a healthy co-twin of an affected twin (not recorded which). The CDR3 spells CASSSGQGEQYF.